The clone carrying this T cell receptor beta chain was seen only a few times. Its antigen is still unknown. CDR1 and CDR2 from the germline V gene are MNHNY and SVGAGI (reference sequence). V lost 8 bases and J lost 4, with 15 bases in between. This CDR3 region has 14 residues. TCRdb re-derived calls from the reads in MiXCR, one entry per CDR3 protein. The data show a few hundred thousand distinct CDR3 sequences, with 34% seen just once and about 13% held by the top ten. The data derive from a study of T cell repertoires in cytomegalovirus infection. Background on the study: Recently identified HLA-C-restricted and well-studied HLA-B-restricted CMV epitopes were used. Public TCR beta signatures indicated both CMV infection and matching HLA type.

Study outcomes and limitations: Frequencies of public TCR beta families were cumulated, and this identified carriers of CMV plus the relevant HLA.

V usage is TRBV6-6 and J usage is TRBJ1-5, with D hard to call. This sequence originates from a human donor in good health (CMV status not recorded). Some clones in this sample may be carry-over from other donors' samples. The sample consisted of cultured PBMCs, taken from culture after CMV antigen stimulation. DNA of the CDR3: TGTGCCAGCTATGGCGGAGGAGCAAATCAGCCCCAGCATTTT. Encoded protein: CASYGGGANQPQHF.